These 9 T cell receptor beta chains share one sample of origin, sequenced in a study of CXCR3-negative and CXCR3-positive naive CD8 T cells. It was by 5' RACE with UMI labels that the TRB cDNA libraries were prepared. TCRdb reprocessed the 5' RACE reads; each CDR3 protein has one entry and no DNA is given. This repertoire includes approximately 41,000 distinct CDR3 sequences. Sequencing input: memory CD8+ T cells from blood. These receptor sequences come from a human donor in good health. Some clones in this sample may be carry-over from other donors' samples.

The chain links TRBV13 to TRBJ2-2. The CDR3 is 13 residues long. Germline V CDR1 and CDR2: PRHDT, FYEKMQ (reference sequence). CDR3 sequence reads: CAGSIANTGELFF.

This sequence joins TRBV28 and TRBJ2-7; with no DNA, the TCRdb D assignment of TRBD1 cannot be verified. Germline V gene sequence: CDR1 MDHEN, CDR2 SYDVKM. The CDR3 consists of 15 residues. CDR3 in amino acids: CASSLGAHTSYEQYF.

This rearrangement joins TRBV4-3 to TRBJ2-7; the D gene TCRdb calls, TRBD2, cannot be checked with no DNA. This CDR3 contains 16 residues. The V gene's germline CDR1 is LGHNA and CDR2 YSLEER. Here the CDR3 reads CASSQDRAGGPYEQYF.

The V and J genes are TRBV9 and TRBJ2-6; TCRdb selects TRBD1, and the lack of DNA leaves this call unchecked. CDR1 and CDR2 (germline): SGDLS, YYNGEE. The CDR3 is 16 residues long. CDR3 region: CASSPGTGAGANVLTF. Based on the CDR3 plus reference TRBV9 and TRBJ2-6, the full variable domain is DSGVTQTPKHLITATGQRVTLRCSPRSGDLSVYWYQQSLDQGLQFLIQYYNGEERAKGNILERFSAQQFPDLHSELNLSSLELGDSALYFCASSPGTGAGANVLTFGAGSRLTVL.

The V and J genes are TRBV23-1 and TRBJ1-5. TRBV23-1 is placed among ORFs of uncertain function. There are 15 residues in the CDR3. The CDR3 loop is CASSREGNSNQPQHF.

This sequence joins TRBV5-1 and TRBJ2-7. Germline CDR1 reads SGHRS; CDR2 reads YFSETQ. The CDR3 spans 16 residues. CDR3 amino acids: CASSRVLAGLVYEQYF.

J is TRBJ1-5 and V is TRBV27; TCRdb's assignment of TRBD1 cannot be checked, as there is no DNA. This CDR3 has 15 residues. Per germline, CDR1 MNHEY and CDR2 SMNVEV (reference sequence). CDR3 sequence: CASSYGTGSDQPQHF.

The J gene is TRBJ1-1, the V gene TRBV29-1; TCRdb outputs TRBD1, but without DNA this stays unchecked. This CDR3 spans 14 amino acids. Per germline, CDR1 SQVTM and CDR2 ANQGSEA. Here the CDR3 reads CSVENRGQNTEAFF.

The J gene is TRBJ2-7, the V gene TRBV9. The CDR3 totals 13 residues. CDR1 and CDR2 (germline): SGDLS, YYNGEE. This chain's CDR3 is CASSVGTSYEQYF. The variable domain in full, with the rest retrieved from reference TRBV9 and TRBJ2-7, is DSGVTQTPKHLITATGQRVTLRCSPRSGDLSVYWYQQSLDQGLQFLIQYYNGEERAKGNILERFSAQQFPDLHSELNLSSLELGDSALYFCASSVGTSYEQYFGPGTRLTVT.